These T cell receptor beta chains were read from a single sample in a study of blood T cell repertoires in COVID-19. The method was immunoSEQ multiplex PCR; TCRdb's version includes in-frame clones alone and lacks a portion of them. The sample carries 190,000 or so clones, around nine tenths recorded once. Material: peripheral blood. Every receptor here comes from a woman aged 18-30 years who had recovered from COVID-19. Each CDR3 is given with its conserved first and last residue. The D gene is left open where the match is weak. Size tells how often a clone was seen (once, few, many) or the class of an expanded clone, and some rows leave it out.

v_gene	j_gene	abundance	d_gene	CDR3nt	CDR3aa
TRBV6-2/TRBV6-3	TRBJ2-3	-	TRBD2	TGTGCCAGCAGTTACCTAGCGGGGGAGCCCGGCACAGATACGCAGTATTTT	CASSYLAGEPGTDTQYF
TRBV7-3	TRBJ1-1	-	-	TGTGCCAGCAGCTTACACTTAAACACTGAAGCTTTCTTT	CASSLHLNTEAFF
TRBV4-3	TRBJ1-4	-	-	TGCGCCAGCAGCCAAGAGACCCGGAGTGAAAAACTGTTTTTT	CASSQETRSEKLFF
TRBV2	TRBJ2-3	once	-	TGTGCCAGCAGTGCCCCGGGGATGACAGATACGCAGTATTTT	CASSAPGMTDTQYF
TRBV18	TRBJ1-1	-	TRBD1	TGTGCCAGCTCACTCCGACAGGGGCCTGATGAAGCTTTCTTT	CASSLRQGPDEAFF
TRBV6-5	TRBJ1-1	-	TRBD1	TGTGCCAGCAGTAAATCGCGACAGGGGGGTACTGAAGCTTTCTTT	CASSKSRQGGTEAFF
TRBV5-6	TRBJ2-3	-	-	TGTGCCAGCAGCTTACGGATAACGGGAGTAGCAGATACGCAGTATTTT	CASSLRITGVADTQYF
TRBV5-4	TRBJ2-3	-	TRBD2	TGTGCCAGCAGCCCGGGACTAGCGGGGATACCAGATACGCAGTATTTT	CASSPGLAGIPDTQYF
TRBV9	TRBJ2-3	-	TRBD2	TGTGCCAGCAGCGTAGTAGCGGGGGTCACAGATACGCAGTATTTT	CASSVVAGVTDTQYF
TRBV4-1	TRBJ2-2	-	-	TGCGCCAGCAGCCAAGCACTAGCTCGAACCGGGGAGCTGTTTTTT	CASSQALARTGELFF
TRBV10-1	TRBJ1-3	-	-	TGCGCCAGCGCGGGAAGAAACACCATATATTTT	CASAGRNTIYF
TRBV29-1	TRBJ2-7	-	-	TGCAGCGTTGAAGTCGGGCAGGGGAGCTCCTACGAGCAGTACTTC	CSVEVGQGSSYEQYF
TRBV7-9	TRBJ1-3	few	TRBD1	TGTGCCAGCACTACAGGGGTAAGGGGCTCGTCTGGAAACACCATATATTTT	CASTTGVRGSSGNTIYF
TRBV12-5	TRBJ1-3	-	-	TGTGCTAGTGGCGACAATTCTGGAAACACCATATATTTT	CASGDNSGNTIYF
TRBV2	TRBJ1-6	few	TRBD1	TGTGCCAGCAGGGTTAGACAGGGGCGTAATTCACCCCTCCACTTT	CASRVRQGRNSPLHF
TRBV29-1	TRBJ1-1	-	-	TGCAGCGTGCCGCGGGATTCTGAAGCTTTCTTT	CSVPRDSEAFF
TRBV4-3	TRBJ2-7	-	-	TGCGCCAGCAGCCAAGAAGGACGGGGGAGCTACGAGCAGTACTTC	CASSQEGRGSYEQYF
TRBV30	TRBJ2-5	-	TRBD2	TGTGCCTGGAGTGGGGGGGGCCAAGAGACCCAGTACTTC	CAWSGGGQETQYF
TRBV11-1	TRBJ2-1	-	TRBD2	TGTGCCAGCAGCTTACTCGCGGGGGGCCGCAATGAGCAGTTCTTC	CASSLLAGGRNEQFF
TRBV28	TRBJ1-1	-	-	TGTGCCAGCAGTTTAATAGGGGACATGAACACTGAAGCTTTCTTT	CASSLIGDMNTEAFF
TRBV25-1	TRBJ2-7	-	TRBD1	TGTGCCACCAGAAGGACAGGGACCTCCTACGAGCAGTACTTC	CATRRTGTSYEQYF
TRBV27	TRBJ1-6	-	TRBD1	TGTGCCAGCAGTTTAAGGGTCCCCGGGACAGTGGGAACACCCCTCCACTTT	CASSLRVPGTVGTPLHF
TRBV24-1	TRBJ2-5	-	TRBD2	TGTGCCACCAGCCGACTAGCGGGCGCCGGGGCCCAAGAGACCCAGTACTTC	CATSRLAGAGAQETQYF
TRBV5-1	TRBJ2-2	-	TRBD2	TGCGCCAGCAGCCGCCTGGGGGGGAGCGAAACCGGGGAGCTGTTTTTT	CASSRLGGSETGELFF
TRBV6-4	TRBJ1-5	-	-	TGTGCCAGCACAGGTCGGGGGACCGATAGCAATCAGCCCCAGCATTTT	CASTGRGTDSNQPQHF
TRBV19	TRBJ1-4	once	TRBD1	TGTGCCAGTATGGGGACAGGCGGCAGTGTAAAACTGTTTTTT	CASMGTGGSVKLFF
TRBV10-3	TRBJ2-1	-	-	TGTGCCATCAGTGCTGCGGGGACGGACAATGAGCAGTTCTTC	CAISAAGTDNEQFF
TRBV3-1/TRBV3-2	TRBJ2-1	-	TRBD2	TGTGCCAGCAGCCAAGATATCACCGGGACTAGGCCCAACAATGAGCAGTTCTTC	CASSQDITGTRPNNEQFF
TRBV19	TRBJ1-2	-	-	TGTGCCAGTAGTATTGCAGTTGCCCTAGCTGCTAACTATGGCTACACCTTC	CASSIAVALAANYGYTF
TRBV7-2	TRBJ2-1	-	TRBD1	TGTGCCAGCAGCTTAGCGCTTGGGACAGGGGTACAGTTCTTC	CASSLALGTGVQFF
TRBV7-3	TRBJ1-1	-	-	TGTGCCAGCAGCATTACCGGACACGGGGGTCGCACTGAAGCTTTCTTT	CASSITGHGGRTEAFF
TRBV6-4	TRBJ2-3	few	-	TGTGCCAGCAGTGACTCGCCAGAAAGCACAGATACGCAGTATTTT	CASSDSPESTDTQYF
TRBV4-1	TRBJ1-6	-	-	TGCGCCACGGGGGGACCCCATAATTCACCCCTCCACTTT	CATGGPHNSPLHF
TRBV7-6	TRBJ2-7	-	-	TGTGCCAGCAGCTTGGGACACCGTACCTACGAGCAGTACTTC	CASSLGHRTYEQYF
TRBV5-1	TRBJ1-6	-	TRBD1	TGCGCCAGCAGCCGAGACGTCCAGGGGGCTACCTATAATTCACCCCTCCACTTT	CASSRDVQGATYNSPLHF
TRBV21-1	TRBJ2-7	-	-	TGTGCCAGCAGCAAAGTACCCGCTAGCGGGTGCTACGAGCAGTACTTC	CASSKVPASGCYEQYF
TRBV4-3	TRBJ1-2	few	-	TGCGCCAGCAGCCAAGTCGCGGGTTCCTATGGCTACACCTTC	CASSQVAGSYGYTF
TRBV11-2	TRBJ1-2	once	TRBD1	TGTGCCAGCAGCTTTCAGACTAGACAGGGGGCAAGAGGCTATGGCTACACCTTC	CASSFQTRQGARGYGYTF
TRBV10-2	TRBJ1-1	-	-	TGCGCCAGCAGGCAGGGGTCTGAAGCTTTCTTT	CASRQGSEAFF
TRBV7-3	TRBJ2-3	-	-	TGTGCCAGCAGCCTGATGGGGGGTCCCGCAGATACGCAGTATTTT	CASSLMGGPADTQYF
TRBV7-9	TRBJ2-1	few	TRBD1	TGTGCCAGCAGCCCTCCGGGACAGGGTACCTACAATGAGCAGTTCTTC	CASSPPGQGTYNEQFF
TRBV11-3	TRBJ2-3	-	-	TGTGCCAGCAGCACAAGCACAGATACGCAGTATTTT	CASSTSTDTQYF